The 5 T cell receptor beta chains in this list originate from one sample, sequenced in a study of shared clonotypes between healthy human individuals. TCRdb's copy holds only in-frame clones and misses some; the assay was immunoSEQ multiplex PCR. The sample holds 550,000 to 850,000 clones, around 67% seen once. Input material: memory CD4+ T cells sorted from blood. Subset noted: CD45RA-negative fraction. Every receptor here comes from a woman aged 30 to 39 in good health.

This chain uses TRBV6-1 with TRBJ1-3, with 7 bases that match TRBD1. The CDR3 runs 17 residues. Germline assignment: CDR1 MNHNS and CDR2 SASEGT. Trimming removed 4 bases from V and 0 bases from J; junction bases left unmatched: 9. The CDR3 is CASSAKQTGTSGNTIYF. CDR3 sequence (DNA): TGTGCCAGCAGTGCCAAACAGACAGGGACCTCTGGAAACACCATATATTTT.

The chain recombines TRBV15 with TRBJ1-2, with TRBD1 identical over 8 bases. The germline V gene encodes CDR1 LNHNV and CDR2 YYDKDF (reference sequence). The CDR3 totals 20 residues. Germline trimming cut 1 base from V and 0 bases from J; bases unmatched to any gene: 16. CDR3: CATSRGRTGLTLTANYGYTF. The CDR3 DNA reads as TGTGCCACCAGCAGAGGAAGGACAGGGCTTACTCTTACAGCTAACTATGGCTACACCTTC.

The chain has TRBV19 and TRBJ1-1; tentative D call: TRBD1 (6 bases). The germline V and J ends were trimmed by 3 bases and 0 bases, with 11 bases remaining between them. From germline, CDR1 is LNHDA and CDR2 SQIVND (reference sequence). The CDR3 is 15 residues long. The CDR3 DNA follows: TGTGCCAGTAGTATGCAGGGGCTTATGAACACTGAAGCTTTCTTT. It translates to CASSMQGLMNTEAFF. Supplemented by reference TRBV19 and TRBJ1-1, the full variable domain reads DGGITQSPKYLFRKEGQNVTLSCEQNLNHDAMYWYRQDPGQGLRLIYYSQIVNDFQKGDIAEGYSVSREKKESFPLTVTSAQKNPTAFYLCASSMQGLMNTEAFFGQGTRLTVV.

The chain carries TRBV5-1 and TRBJ2-3; D not certain. The CDR3 sequence is 14 residues long. Trimming removed 3 bases from V and 2 bases from J, with 10 bases in between. The germline V gene encodes CDR1 SGHRS and CDR2 YFSETQ. CDR3 region: CASSSGRVTDTQYF. CDR3 DNA sequence: TGCGCCAGCAGCTCTGGACGGGTCACAGATACGCAGTATTTT. Full variable domain (outside the CDR3, taken from reference TRBV5-1 and TRBJ2-3): KAGVTQTPRYLIKTRGQQVTLSCSPISGHRSVSWYQQTPGQGLQFLFEYFSETQRNKGNFPGRFSGRQFSNSRSEMNVSTLELGDSALYLCASSSGRVTDTQYFGPGTRLTVL.

This clone was picked up one time. The V and J genes are TRBV5-1 and TRBJ2-2; D unclear. This CDR3 contains 14 residues. The germline CDR1 and CDR2 sequences are SGHRS and YFSETQ. The V end was cut by 2 bases, the J end by 5 bases, with 10 bases between. The CDR3 loop reads CASSFTTQTGELFF. As DNA, the CDR3 is TGCGCCAGCAGCTTTACTACCCAAACCGGGGAGCTGTTTTTT.